The 18 T cell receptor beta chains below come from one sample, sequenced in a study of lymphopenia after photon versus proton radiotherapy. TCRdb's copy holds only in-frame clones and misses some; the assay was immunoSEQ multiplex PCR. Among tens of thousands of clones listed, roughly 90% were seen once. The sample was peripheral blood, taken from a patient treated with photon-based radiotherapy. These receptors were obtained from a woman aged 40 to 50 with cholangiocarcinoma.

This clone is termed medium-sized. CDR3 in DNA: TGTGCCAGCAGCTTGGGAGCGGGAGTTCAGGAGCAGTACTTC. Protein sequence: CASSLGAGVQEQYF. The chain links TRBV5-6 to TRBJ2-7; 8 bases align to TRBD2. Germline V gene lookup returns CDR1 SGHDT and CDR2 YYEEEE. With 0 bases clipped from V and 7 bases from J, the junction kept 6 bases outside the gene matches. This CDR3 is 14 amino acids long.

This chain uses TRBV6-5 with TRBJ2-7; TRBD2 might be the D (6 bases). The CDR3 is made up of 14 amino acids. Trimming shortened V by 5 bases and J by 0 bases, and 11 bases separated the two germline ends. Germline-derived CDR1 and CDR2 are MNHEY and SVGAGI. The CDR3 sequence: CASSGTQISYEQYF. In DNA, the CDR3 is TGTGCCAGCAGTGGGACTCAGATCTCCTACGAGCAGTACTTC.

The chain combines TRBV30 with TRBJ2-2, with 10 nucleotides matching TRBD2. Germline V gene lookup returns CDR1 GTSNPN and CDR2 SVGIG (reference sequence). The CDR3 is 15 residues long. V was pared by 2 bases and J by 4 bases, with 4 bases of the junction left unmatched. The CDR3 coding sequence is TGTGCCTGGAGTATAGCGGGGGGTTTCACCGGGGAGCTGTTTTTT. Amino acids: CAWSIAGGFTGELFF.

The DNA for the CDR3 is TGCGCCAGCACCATTAGTAGGACCCCGACAGGGGGTAACACTGAAGCTTTCTTT. Its translation: CASTISRTPTGGNTEAFF. The chain has TRBV4-3 and TRBJ1-1, with TRBD1 matching 9 bases. The CDR3 has 18 residues. V was pared by 7 bases and J by 2 bases, with 17 bases of the junction left unmatched. Germline V lookup: CDR1 LGHNA, CDR2 YSLEER.

This chain joins TRBV10-3 and TRBJ2-1; 8 positions agree with TRBD1. Germline V gives CDR1 ENHRY, CDR2 SYGVKD. The CDR3 runs to 13 residues. The V and J ends lost 3 bases and 7 bases, in that order; junction bases with no gene match: 2. The CDR3: CAISDRQGNEQFF. Here the CDR3 DNA reads TGTGCCATCAGTGATCGACAGGGGAATGAGCAGTTCTTC.

The DNA for the CDR3 is TGTGCCTGGACCTTTCAGCAGACAGTCCCCCTCCACTTT. Protein sequence: CAWTFQQTVPLHF. V gene TRBV30 combines with J gene TRBJ1-6; a weak D match, TRBD1 (5 bases). Germline-derived CDR1 and CDR2 are GTSNPN and SVGIG (reference sequence). The CDR3 contains 13 residues. Trimming cost V 4 bases and J 13 bases, with 17 bases left between them.

The CDR3 reads CASTLGTGVRDTQYF. As DNA, the CDR3 is TGTGCCAGCACCCTAGGGACAGGAGTTAGGGATACGCAGTATTTT. The gene calls are TRBV5-5 and TRBJ2-3, with 8 bases aligning to TRBD1. The junction had 12 bases not matched to a gene; V was cut back by 6 bases and J by 6 bases. Germline V gene lookup returns CDR1 SGHKS and CDR2 YYEKEE (reference sequence). The CDR3 loop spans 15 amino acids.

The chain combines TRBV4-3 with TRBJ2-5, with TRBD1 matching 10 bases. This CDR3 is 18 amino acids long. V was pared by 0 bases and J by 1 base, with 8 bases of the junction left unmatched. From germline, CDR1 is LGHNA and CDR2 YSLEER. CDR3 amino acids: CASSQELSGTGVQETQYF. The CDR3 bases are TGCGCCAGCAGCCAAGAGTTGTCGGGGACAGGGGTCCAAGAGACCCAGTACTTC.

DNA for the CDR3: TGTGCCAGTAGTTCCCCGGGACGTTTCTCTGGAAACACCATATATTTT. The encoded protein is CASSSPGRFSGNTIYF. V is TRBV19 and J is TRBJ1-3; possible D gene TRBD1, 5 bases. The V gene's germline CDR1 is LNHDA and CDR2 SQIVND (reference sequence). Deletions cut 5 bases from V and 0 bases from J, with 14 bases between. The CDR3 is 16 residues long.

V gene TRBV19 combines with J gene TRBJ1-4; TRBD1 aligns across 7 bases. There are 15 residues in the CDR3. Unmatched junction bases numbered 6, after V lost 2 bases and J lost 6 bases. CDR1 and CDR2 (germline): LNHDA, SQIVND (reference sequence). CDR3 DNA sequence: TGTGCCAGTAGTATAACCGGGACAGCAGATGAAAAACTGTTTTTT. Its translation is CASSITGTADEKLFF. Together with reference TRBV19 and TRBJ1-4, the CDR3 gives the full variable domain: DGGITQSPKYLFRKEGQNVTLSCEQNLNHDAMYWYRQDPGQGLRLIYYSQIVNDFQKGDIAEGYSVSREKKESFPLTVTSAQKNPTAFYLCASSITGTADEKLFFGSGTQLSVL.

The CDR3 bases are TGCGCCAGCAGCCAAGACGATAACAGGAATGAAAAACTGTTTTTT. This gives the protein CASSQDDNRNEKLFF. V and J are TRBV4-1 and TRBJ1-4, with D perhaps TRBD1 (5 bases). CDR1 and CDR2 (germline): MGHRA, YSYEKL. The germline V and J ends were trimmed by 0 bases and 5 bases, with 10 bases remaining between them. The CDR3 totals 15 residues.

The J gene is TRBJ2-3, the V gene TRBV5-6; 8 positions match TRBD1. Germline CDR1 reads SGHDT; CDR2 reads YYEEEE. This CDR3 has 15 residues. Trimming cost V 4 bases and J 5 bases; bases outside gene matches: 9. CDR3 protein: CASSAVDREEDTQYF. The DNA of the CDR3 is TGTGCCAGCAGCGCGGTGGACAGGGAGGAAGATACGCAGTATTTT.

This chain uses TRBV19 with TRBJ1-5; D unclear. The CDR3 covers 13 residues. Deletions cut 6 bases from V and 6 bases from J, with 12 bases between. Germline lookup yields CDR1 LNHDA and CDR2 SQIVND (reference sequence). CDR3 protein: CASSHGRGQPQHF. DNA for the CDR3: TGTGCCAGTAGCCACGGACGAGGTCAGCCCCAGCATTTT.

The chain uses TRBV5-4 and TRBJ2-7; 9 bases are a match to TRBD1. The V gene's germline CDR1 is SGHNT and CDR2 YYREEE (reference sequence). The CDR3 is made up of 15 amino acids. V lost 6 bases and J lost 3; bases outside the gene matches: 10. CDR3 loop: CASTATGTGIYEQYF. The CDR3 DNA reads as TGTGCCAGCACCGCCACCGGGACAGGGATCTACGAGCAGTACTTC.

This chain joins TRBV28 and TRBJ1-5; TRBD1 might be the D (5 bases). Trimming stripped 8 bases from V and 0 bases from J, with 14 bases between. Germline lookup yields CDR1 MDHEN and CDR2 SYDVKM. The CDR3 covers 15 residues. The CDR3 nucleotides are TGTGCCAGCGGGGACCCTCCGAATAGCAATCAGCCCCAGCATTTT. It specifies CASGDPPNSNQPQHF.

The chain uses TRBV27 and TRBJ1-4; a weak D match, TRBD1 (6 bases). V was shortened by 5 bases and J by 8 bases, with 12 bases between the two germline ends. CDR3 length equals 13 residues. CDR1 MNHEY and CDR2 SMNVEV come from the germline V gene (reference sequence). The CDR3 coding sequence is TGTGCCAGCAGTACAGGGATCTGGGAAAAACTGTTTTTT. Its protein product is CASSTGIWEKLFF.

The chain carries TRBV7-6 and TRBJ1-3; unclear D gene. Deletions cut 1 base from V and 1 base from J, with 5 bases between. Germline V gene lookup returns CDR1 SGHVS and CDR2 FNYEAQ. The CDR3 spans 14 residues. CDR3 region: CASSLDPSGNTIYF. The CDR3 DNA sequence: TGTGCCAGCAGCTTAGATCCATCTGGAAACACCATATATTTT.

V usage is TRBV30 and J usage is TRBJ2-7; D call uncertain. CDR3 length: 14 residues. Deletions cut 1 base from V and 0 bases from J, with 10 bases between. CDR1 and CDR2 (germline): GTSNPN, SVGIG (reference sequence). CDR3 in DNA: TGTGCCTGGAGTGCCTTCGGAATCTCCTACGAGCAGTACTTC. Its translation: CAWSAFGISYEQYF.